These 16 T cell receptor beta chains originate from one sample sequenced in a study of T cell changes during pregnancy in multiple sclerosis. The data were produced by immunoSEQ multiplex PCR, yet TCRdb's version contains in-frame clones alone and is incomplete. In the table there are about 31,000 clones, around 88% of which are singletons. Sample: CD4+ T cells from peripheral blood mononuclear cells, taken in the first trimester of pregnancy. The receptors stem from a female donor in good health, enrolled as a control in a pregnancy study.

This clone was picked up a small number of times. This chain uses TRBV30 with TRBJ1-1; unclear D gene. The CDR3 consists of 12 residues. In germline, CDR1 is GTSNPN, CDR2 SVGIG (reference sequence). V lost 0 bases to trimming and J lost 4 bases, with 6 bases between them. This CDR3 reads CAWSVLSTEAFF. For the CDR3, the DNA is TGTGCCTGGAGTGTACTTTCCACTGAAGCTTTCTTT.

This clone has only one observation. The CDR3 reads CASSPRGDTGELFF. As DNA, the CDR3 is TGCGCCAGCAGCCCCCGGGGAGACACCGGGGAGCTGTTTTTT. This chain joins TRBV5-1 and TRBJ2-2, with D perhaps matching TRBD2 (5 bases). Deletions cut 4 bases from V and 3 bases from J, with 10 bases between. The germline V gene encodes CDR1 SGHRS and CDR2 YFSETQ. CDR3 size: 14 residues.

The V gene is TRBV10-3, the J gene TRBJ1-1; D remains unclear. CDR1 ENHRY and CDR2 SYGVKD come from the germline V gene. The CDR3 covers 14 residues. V dropped 4 bases and J dropped 6 bases, with 15 bases sitting between them. CDR3 nucleotide sequence: TGTGCCATCAGTGTTACAGACACCCCAGCTGAAGCTTTCTTT. Its translation: CAISVTDTPAEAFF.

The genes are TRBV11-2 and TRBJ2-2, with D possibly matching TRBD1 (6 bases). Germline V gene sequence: CDR1 SGHAT, CDR2 FQNNGV. V was shortened by 2 bases and J by 5 bases, with 9 bases between the two germline ends. This CDR3 comprises 14 residues. The CDR3 reads CASSLLRGTGELFF. The CDR3 DNA reads TGTGCCAGCAGCTTACTTAGGGGGACCGGGGAGCTGTTTTTT. Complete variable domain (other parts from reference TRBV11-2 and TRBJ2-2): EAGVAQSPRYKIIEKRQSVAFWCNPISGHATLYWYQQILGQGPKLLIQFQNNGVVDDSQLPKDRFSAERLKGVDSTLKIQPAKLEDSAVYLCASSLLRGTGELFFGEGSRLTVL.

This chain uses TRBV4-3 with TRBJ1-1, with D tentatively TRBD1 (5 bases). V shed 1 base and J shed 6 bases, with 15 bases lying between them. Germline V CDR1 and CDR2: LGHNA, YSLEER. The CDR3 extends over 15 amino acids. The CDR3 DNA sequence: TGCGCCAGCAGCCAAGGAAACGGGGGAAGGCCTGAAGCTTTCTTT. Translated, it gives CASSQGNGGRPEAFF.

This chain uses TRBV11-2 with TRBJ2-1, with a weak D call TRBD1 (5 bases). V dropped 1 base and J dropped 5 bases, with 12 bases sitting between them. This CDR3 contains 15 residues. Per the germline V gene, CDR1 is SGHAT and CDR2 is FQNNGV. The CDR3 loop is CASSLGGQMNNEQFF. CDR3 DNA sequence: TGTGCCAGCAGCTTAGGCGGACAAATGAACAATGAGCAGTTCTTC.

This clone was seen a few times. This chain connects TRBV20-1 to TRBJ1-2; D is uncertain. Germline V lookup: CDR1 DFQATT, CDR2 SNEGSKA (reference sequence). V lost 6 bases, J lost 5 bases, and 10 bases lay in between. This CDR3 is 11 amino acids long. The CDR3 DNA reads as TGCAGTGCAAACGACGGGTATGGCTACACCTTC. It translates to CSANDGYGYTF.

The chain recombines TRBV29-1 with TRBJ2-7; 7 bases fit TRBD2. The CDR3 loop spans 13 amino acids. CDR1 SQVTM and CDR2 ANQGSEA come from the germline V gene. After removal of 6 bases from V and 2 bases from J, the junction contained 7 bases not matched to a gene. The CDR3 nucleotides read TGCAGCGTCAGGCAGGGAGGGACCTACGAGCAGTACTTC. Protein sequence: CSVRQGGTYEQYF.

The chain carries TRBV7-3 and TRBJ2-5, with TRBD1 matching 10 bases. The CDR3 extends over 14 amino acids. CDR1 and CDR2 from the germline V gene are SGHTA and FQGTGA. V gave up 4 bases and J gave up 5 bases; unmatched junction bases: 4. The chain's CDR3 is CASSSGQGVETQYF. CDR3 bases: TGTGCCAGCAGCTCCGGACAGGGGGTGGAGACCCAGTACTTC.

This clone was seen a handful of times. This chain joins TRBV6-1 and TRBJ1-2; possibly TRBD1 for D (6 bases). V dropped 6 bases and J dropped 2 bases, with 16 bases sitting between them. There are 15 residues in the CDR3. Per the germline V gene, CDR1 is MNHNS and CDR2 is SASEGT. The CDR3: CASRVRDTLNYGYTF. In DNA, the CDR3 is TGTGCCAGCAGGGTCCGGGACACCCTAAACTATGGCTACACCTTC.

CDR3 sequence (DNA): TGTGCCAGCAGCCAGGCCGGGACAGAGGTAGATACGCAGTATTTT. This gives the protein CASSQAGTEVDTQYF. V is TRBV4-2 and J is TRBJ2-3; 7 bases are shared with TRBD1. Trimming took 3 bases from V and 5 from J; bases not matched to a gene: 8. The CDR3 runs 15 residues. Germline-derived CDR1 and CDR2 are LGHNA and YNFKEQ.

This chain joins TRBV10-3 and TRBJ1-1; the D is unclear. The V gene lost 0 bases and the J gene lost 2 bases, with 7 bases spanning the gap. This CDR3 comprises 14 residues. Per germline, CDR1 ENHRY and CDR2 SYGVKD. DNA of the CDR3: TGTGCCATCAGTGAGTCACCAGAAAACACTGAAGCTTTCTTT. Translation: CAISESPENTEAFF.

This chain connects TRBV6-1 to TRBJ2-7; 7 bases are shared with TRBD1. The CDR3 runs 18 residues. The V and J ends lost 1 base and 3 bases, in that order; junction bases with no gene match: 15. CDR1 and CDR2 from the germline V gene are MNHNS and SASEGT. As DNA, the CDR3 is TGTGCCAGCAGTGAAGGGTTTATGGGGATGACAGGGAACTACGAGCAGTACTTC. Its protein product is CASSEGFMGMTGNYEQYF.

The chain has TRBV5-6 and TRBJ1-2, with a weak D call TRBD1 (6 bases). Trimming took off 7 bases at V and 8 bases at J, with 18 bases between the two ends. Per the germline V gene, CDR1 is SGHDT and CDR2 is YYEEEE. The CDR3 is made up of 13 amino acids. The DNA for the CDR3 is TGTGCCAGCTATCCTCCAGGGGCTGGGGGCTACACCTTC. Amino acid sequence: CASYPPGAGGYTF.

This chain joins TRBV18 and TRBJ2-6; a weak D match, TRBD1 (5 bases). The CDR3 spans 17 residues. The ends were cut back, 2 bases at V and 1 base at J, with 12 bases in the middle. Germline lookup yields CDR1 KGHSH and CDR2 LQKENI. The CDR3 loop is CASSPWGTGSGANVLTF. DNA of the CDR3: TGTGCCAGCTCACCATGGGGCACGGGTTCTGGGGCCAACGTCCTGACTTTC.

For the CDR3, the DNA is TGTGCCAGCAGCCCAGACCCGCTAGCGGGGGGGAGCTTCACAGATACGCAGTATTTT. This codes for CASSPDPLAGGSFTDTQYF. The chain joins TRBV14 to TRBJ2-3, with 12 bases identical to TRBD2. Germline values: CDR1 SGHDN, CDR2 FVKESK. With 4 bases clipped from V and 2 bases from J, the junction kept 13 bases outside the gene matches. This CDR3 region has 19 residues.